This entry features one T cell receptor (beta chain) sequence. These data are taken from a study of cytomegalovirus exposure and HLA in healthy donors. Both 60 Vbeta primers and 13 Jbeta primers went into the PCR. Assay used: immunoSEQ multiplex PCR; TCRdb lists only in-frame clones, some missing. The sample has over 100,000 clones, approximately 76% seen once. This clonotype was sampled from a man aged 40-49 years in good health and CMV-seronegative. The sample taken for sequencing was PBMCs.

CDR3 coding DNA: TGTGCCAGTAGTATAGCGGACAGGGCGACCTACCAAGAGACCCAGTACTTC. Protein sequence: CASSIADRATYQETQYF. This sequence joins TRBV19 and TRBJ2-5; 8 bases align to TRBD1. The trim removed 1 base at V and 0 bases at J, leaving 7 bases unmatched. Germline values: CDR1 LNHDA, CDR2 SQIVND (reference sequence). This CDR3 is 17 amino acids long.